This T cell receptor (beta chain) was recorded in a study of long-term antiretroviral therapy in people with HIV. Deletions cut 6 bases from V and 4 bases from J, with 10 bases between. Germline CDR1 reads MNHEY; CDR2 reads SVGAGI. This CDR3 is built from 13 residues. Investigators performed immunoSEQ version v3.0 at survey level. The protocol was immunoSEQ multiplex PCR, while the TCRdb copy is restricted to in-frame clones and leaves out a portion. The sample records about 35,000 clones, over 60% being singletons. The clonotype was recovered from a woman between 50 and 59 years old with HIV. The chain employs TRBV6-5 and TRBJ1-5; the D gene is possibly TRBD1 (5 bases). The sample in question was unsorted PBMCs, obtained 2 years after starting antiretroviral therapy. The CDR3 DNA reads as TGTGCCAGCAGGGTGACAGTAAATCAGCCCCAGCATTTT. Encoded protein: CASRVTVNQPQHF.